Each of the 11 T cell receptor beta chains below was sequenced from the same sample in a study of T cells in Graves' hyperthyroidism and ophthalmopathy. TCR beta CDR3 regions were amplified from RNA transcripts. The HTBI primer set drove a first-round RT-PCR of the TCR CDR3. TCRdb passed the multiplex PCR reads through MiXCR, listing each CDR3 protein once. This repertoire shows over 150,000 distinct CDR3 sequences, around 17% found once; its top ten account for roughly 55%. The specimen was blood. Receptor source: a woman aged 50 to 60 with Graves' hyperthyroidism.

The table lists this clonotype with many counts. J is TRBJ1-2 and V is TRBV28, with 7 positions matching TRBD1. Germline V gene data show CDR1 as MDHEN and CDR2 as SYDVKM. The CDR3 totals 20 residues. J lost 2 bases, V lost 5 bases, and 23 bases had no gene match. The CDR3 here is CASSADSRDSGKGWNYGYTF. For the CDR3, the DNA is TGTGCCAGCAGTGCCGACTCACGGGACAGCGGGAAGGGATGGAACTATGGCTACACCTTC.

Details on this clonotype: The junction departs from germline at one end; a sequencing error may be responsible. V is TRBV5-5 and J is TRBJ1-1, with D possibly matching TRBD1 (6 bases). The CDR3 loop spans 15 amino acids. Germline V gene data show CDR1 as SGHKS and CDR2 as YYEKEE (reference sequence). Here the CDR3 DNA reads TGCGCCAGCAGCTTGCTAGGGGGAGGGAACACTGAAGCTTTCTTT. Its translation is CASSLLGGGNTEAFF.

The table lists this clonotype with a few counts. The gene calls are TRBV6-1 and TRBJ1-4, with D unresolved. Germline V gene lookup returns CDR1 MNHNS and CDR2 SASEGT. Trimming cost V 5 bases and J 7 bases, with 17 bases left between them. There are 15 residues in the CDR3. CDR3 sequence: CASSPRPGVVEKLFF. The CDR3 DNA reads TGTGCCAGCAGTCCCAGGCCCGGAGTGGTTGAAAAACTGTTTTTT.

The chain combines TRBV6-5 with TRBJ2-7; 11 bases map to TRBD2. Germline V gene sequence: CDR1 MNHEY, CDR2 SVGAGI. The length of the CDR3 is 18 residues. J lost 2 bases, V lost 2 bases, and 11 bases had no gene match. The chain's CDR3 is CASSYAGGKLAGAYEQYF. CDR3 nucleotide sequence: TGTGCCAGCAGTTACGCAGGGGGAAAACTAGCGGGGGCCTACGAGCAGTACTTC.

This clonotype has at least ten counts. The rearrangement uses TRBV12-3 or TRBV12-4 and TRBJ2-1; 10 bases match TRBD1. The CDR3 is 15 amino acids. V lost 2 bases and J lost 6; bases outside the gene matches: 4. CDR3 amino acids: CASSLRQGAGNEQFF. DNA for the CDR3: TGTGCCAGCAGTTTAAGACAGGGGGCGGGCAATGAGCAGTTCTTC.

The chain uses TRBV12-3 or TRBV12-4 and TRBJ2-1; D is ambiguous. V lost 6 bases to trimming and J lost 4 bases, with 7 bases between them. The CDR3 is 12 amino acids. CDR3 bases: TGTGCCAGCAGGGCTCGATACAATGAGCAGTTCTTC. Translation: CASRARYNEQFF.

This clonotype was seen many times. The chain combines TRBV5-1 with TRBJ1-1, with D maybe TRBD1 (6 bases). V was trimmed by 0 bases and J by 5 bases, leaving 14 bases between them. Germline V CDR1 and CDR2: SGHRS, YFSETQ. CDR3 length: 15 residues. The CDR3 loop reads CASSLALWTATEAFF. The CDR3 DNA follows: TGCGCCAGCAGCTTGGCCCTATGGACAGCGACTGAAGCTTTCTTT.

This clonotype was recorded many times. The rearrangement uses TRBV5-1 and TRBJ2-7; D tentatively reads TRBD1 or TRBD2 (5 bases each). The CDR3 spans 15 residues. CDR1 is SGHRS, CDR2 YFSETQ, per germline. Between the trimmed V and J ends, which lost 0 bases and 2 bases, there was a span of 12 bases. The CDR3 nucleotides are TGCGCCAGCAGCTTGGAACGGGGACCTACCTACGAGCAGTACTTC. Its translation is CASSLERGPTYEQYF.

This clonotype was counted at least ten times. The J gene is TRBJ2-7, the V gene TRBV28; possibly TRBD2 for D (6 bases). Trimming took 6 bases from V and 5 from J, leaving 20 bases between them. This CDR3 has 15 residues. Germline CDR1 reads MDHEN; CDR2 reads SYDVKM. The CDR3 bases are TGTGCCAGCAGCCGCTCGTTACTAGCCGTCCACGAGCAGTACTTC. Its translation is CASSRSLLAVHEQYF.

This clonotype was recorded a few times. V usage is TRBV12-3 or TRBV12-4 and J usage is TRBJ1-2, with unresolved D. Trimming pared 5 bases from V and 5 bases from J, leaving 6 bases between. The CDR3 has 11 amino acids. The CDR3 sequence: CASSRGYGYTF. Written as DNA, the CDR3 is TGTGCCAGCAGTCGTGGATATGGCTACACCTTC.

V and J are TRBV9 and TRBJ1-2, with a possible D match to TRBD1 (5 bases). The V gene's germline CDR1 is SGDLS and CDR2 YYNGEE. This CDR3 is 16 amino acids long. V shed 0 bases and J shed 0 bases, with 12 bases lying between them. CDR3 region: CASSVARVGSNYGYTF. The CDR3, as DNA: TGTGCCAGCAGCGTAGCCAGGGTTGGCTCTAACTATGGCTACACCTTC.